The TCR beta chain under discussion was sequenced for a study of T cells in Graves' hyperthyroidism and ophthalmopathy. The V gene's germline CDR1 is SEHNR and CDR2 FQNEAQ (reference sequence). This CDR3 has 13 amino acids. V was shortened by 0 bases and J by 0 bases, with 3 bases between the two germline ends. The table lists this clonotype with many counts. Participants, patients aged 18 to 65, had newly diagnosed hyperthyroidism with a duration under 2 months. This sample holds PBMCs from approximately 10 ml fresh peripheral blood. Amplification of TCR beta CDR3 regions was performed using RNA transcripts as template. Initially, a first-round RT-PCR of the TCR CDR3 employed the HTBI primer set. MiXCR, run by TCRdb on the multiplex PCR reads, gives a single entry per CDR3 protein. The sample yields 600,000 to 750,000 distinct CDR3 sequences, roughly 17% seen once.

The sequence derives from a man aged 45-65 years with Graves' hyperthyroidism. The genes are TRBV7-9 and TRBJ2-7; the D is unclear. The sequenced sample consisted of blood. The CDR3 reads CASSLANSYEQYF. CDR3 nucleotides: TGTGCCAGCAGCTTAGCTAACTCCTACGAGCAGTACTTC.